Listed below are T cell receptor beta chains from one sample, sequenced in a study of control samples from healthy donors and cancer patients. Assay: immunoSEQ multiplex PCR; the TCRdb copy retains only in-frame clones and omits some. The sample has 76,000 or so clones, about nine tenths seen once. The sequenced material came from PBMCs. These TCRs come from a woman aged 45-60 years with colorectal cancer. Both conserved end residues are part of each CDR3. A D gene is named only where the DNA matches it firmly. Not all rows give a size; the values are once, few, many and, for expanded clones, a class.

>TRBD2|TRBV7-9|TRBJ2-1|NA
TGTGCCAGCAGCTCCGGGACTAGCGGGGGGGCCGTGTATGAGCAGTTCTTC
CASSSGTSGGAVYEQFF
>TRBD1|TRBV7-2|TRBJ1-6|NA
TGTGCCAGCAGCTCCGGGACAGGGCTGGATAATTCACCCCTCCACTTT
CASSSGTGLDNSPLHF
>NA|TRBV28|TRBJ2-3|NA
TGTGCCAGCAGTTTGGGGGTGGAAACTTGGTGGTATTTT
CASSLGVETWWYF
>TRBD1|TRBV29-1|TRBJ1-4|NA
TGCAGCGTTGCCCAGGGGGCAACTAATGAAAAACTGTTTTTT
CSVAQGATNEKLFF
>NA|TRBV28|TRBJ1-6|once
TGTGCCAGCAGCCCTCCCACCAGGACGGGTAATTCACCCCTCCACTTT
CASSPPTRTGNSPLHF
>NA|TRBV18|TRBJ1-2|NA
TGTGCCAGCTCACCCCCCGACAGCTATGGCTACACCTTC
CASSPPDSYGYTF
>NA|TRBV7-2|TRBJ1-3|NA
TGTGCCAGCAGCTTAGGGAGCTCTGGAAACACCATATATTTT
CASSLGSSGNTIYF
>NA|TRBV7-8|TRBJ2-3|NA
TGTGCCAGCAGCTTAGGGGCCGATACGCAGTATTTT
CASSLGADTQYF
>NA|TRBV10-1|TRBJ2-1|NA
TGCGCCAGCAGTGATGGTACCCCCTACAATGAGCAGTTCTTC
CASSDGTPYNEQFF
>TRBD2|TRBV11-1|TRBJ2-5|NA
TGTGCCAGCAGCTTAGCGTGGCGACTAGCGGCTGAGAGTGAGACCCAGTACTTC
CASSLAWRLAAESETQYF
>NA|TRBV18|TRBJ2-3|NA
TGTGCCAGCTCACCAGAGACAGATACGCAGTATTTT
CASSPETDTQYF
>NA|TRBV3-1/TRBV3-2|TRBJ1-1|NA
TGTGCCAGCGGACAGACGGCGAACACTGAAGCTTTCTTT
CASGQTANTEAFF
>NA|TRBV6-2/TRBV6-3|TRBJ1-1|NA
TGTGCCAGCACCCCGGGGACTGAAGCTTTCTTT
CASTPGTEAFF
>TRBD1|TRBV27|TRBJ1-1|NA
TGTGCCAGCAAGGAACGGACAGGGGGCCTTATTAGGACTGAAGCTTTCTTT
CASKERTGGLIRTEAFF
>TRBD2|TRBV9|TRBJ2-6|once
TGTGCCCGCCGCCCGCGGGAGGGGGGGGGCCCGAGCTCTGGGGCCAACGTCCTGACTTTC
CARRPREGGGPSSGANVLTF
>TRBD2|TRBV6-5|TRBJ2-2|NA
TGTGCCAGCAGTTACAGGCGGGGGGCCGGCACCGGGGAGCTGTTTTTT
CASSYRRGAGTGELFF
>NA|TRBV6-2/TRBV6-3|TRBJ2-1|NA
TGTGCCAGCAGTATACAGGATTACAATGAGCAGTTCTTC
CASSIQDYNEQFF
>NA|TRBV7-2|TRBJ1-1|once
TGTGCCAGCAGCTTATACCTCGGAACGAGCACTGAAGCTTTCTTT
CASSLYLGTSTEAFF
>TRBD2|TRBV7-2|TRBJ2-1|NA
TGTGCCAGCAGCTCCCGCCCTACTAGCGGGGGCTACAATGAGCAGTTCTTC
CASSSRPTSGGYNEQFF
>TRBD1|TRBV27|TRBJ1-5|NA
TGTGCCAACCGGACAGGGATTAGCAATCAGCCCCAGCATTTT
CANRTGISNQPQHF
>NA|TRBV27|TRBJ2-1|NA
TGTGCCAGCAGTTTAGGGGGCGCGGTTGGGTACAATGAGCAGTTCTTC
CASSLGGAVGYNEQFF
>NA|TRBV15|TRBJ1-2|NA
TGTGCCACCAGCAGACACCCCACGGGGGACTATGGCTACACCTTC
CATSRHPTGDYGYTF
>TRBD2|TRBV9|TRBJ2-3|NA
TGTGCCAGCAGTAGCGGAGCGGGGGCCACAGATACGCAGTATTTT
CASSSGAGATDTQYF
>NA|TRBV12-3/TRBV12-4|TRBJ2-3|once
TGTGCCAGCAGCCCGGGACTTATTTATACGCAGTATTTT
CASSPGLIYTQYF
>NA|TRBV9|TRBJ1-1|NA
TGTGCCAGCAGCGTAGCTGTCGTAGGGGGCACTGAAGCTTTCTTT
CASSVAVVGGTEAFF
>NA|TRBV7-2|TRBJ1-5|NA
TGTGCCAGCAGCACGGGACATAGCAATCAGCCCCAGCATTTT
CASSTGHSNQPQHF
>NA|TRBV6-1|TRBJ1-6|NA
TGTGCCAGCAGTGAAGTGAGGCAGGGGAATTCACCCCTCCACTTT
CASSEVRQGNSPLHF
>NA|TRBV7-2|TRBJ1-1|NA
TGTGCCAGCAGCTCAGAGGGGAGGGGCCGGCCTGAAGCTTTCTTT
CASSSEGRGRPEAFF
>TRBD1|TRBV6-1|TRBJ1-2|once
TGTGCCAGCAGTGAAAGGGGGGGACAGGGGAACTATGGCTACACCTTC
CASSERGGQGNYGYTF
>TRBD1|TRBV5-4|TRBJ1-2|NA
TGTGCCAGCAGCTCCTTCGCCGGGACAGGGTTTCAGGGCTACACCTTC
CASSSFAGTGFQGYTF
>NA|TRBV10-3|TRBJ1-1|NA
TGTGCCATCAGTGAGTCGGTCAGGGCGACTGAAGCTTTCTTT
CAISESVRATEAFF
>NA|TRBV2|TRBJ1-1|once
TGTGCCAGCAGGAAGAGGGACACCGAGAACACTGAAGCTTTCTTT
CASRKRDTENTEAFF
>TRBD2|TRBV7-3|TRBJ2-3|NA
TGTGCCAGCAGCTTAACGGGCGGGGGTGGAGATACGCAGTATTTT
CASSLTGGGGDTQYF
>TRBD1|TRBV18|TRBJ2-4|NA
TGTGCCAGCTCCGCAAGGGGACAGGGTGTAGCCAAAAACATTCAGTACTTC
CASSARGQGVAKNIQYF
>NA|TRBV10-1|TRBJ2-5|NA
TGCGCCAGCAGTGAGGCAGGGCAGGAGACCCAGTACTTC
CASSEAGQETQYF
>NA|TRBV28|TRBJ2-1|NA
TGTGCCAGCAGCACCTACAATGAGCAGTTCTTC
CASSTYNEQFF
>TRBD1|TRBV5-1|TRBJ1-6|NA
TGCGCCAGCAGCCCGGGGGACAGAGAACTCTATAATTCACCCCTCCACTTT
CASSPGDRELYNSPLHF
>NA|TRBV19|TRBJ2-2|NA
TGTGCCAGTATAGGGAATGAAGGGCAGGGGAGGACCGGGGAGCTGTTTTTT
CASIGNEGQGRTGELFF
>NA|TRBV6-5|TRBJ1-2|once
TGTGCCAGCAAAGCCGCGACAGCGACTAACTATGGCTACACCTTC
CASKAATATNYGYTF
>TRBD1|TRBV5-5|TRBJ2-1|once
TGTGCCAGCAGCCCTGGGACAGGGGCCTACAATGAGCAGTTCTTC
CASSPGTGAYNEQFF
>NA|TRBV7-9|TRBJ1-1|NA
TGTGCCAGCAGTAAGACAGACACTGAAGCTTTCTTT
CASSKTDTEAFF
>NA|TRBV4-3|TRBJ2-1|NA
TGCGCCAGCAGCCAGGGGGACTACAATGAGCAGTTCTTC
CASSQGDYNEQFF
>NA|TRBV6-4|TRBJ1-6|many
TGTGCCAGCAGTGACGGGGATAATTCACCCCTCCACTTT
CASSDGDNSPLHF
>TRBD1|TRBV7-3|TRBJ1-3|few
TGTGCCAGCAGCTTGGAGGCCGCAGGGGGCTCTGGAAACACCATATATTTT
CASSLEAAGGSGNTIYF
>NA|TRBV10-3|TRBJ1-2|once
TGTGCCATCAGTGAGCCCACGGGAGTAGCTCTCCAGGGCGGCTACACCTTC
CAISEPTGVALQGGYTF
>NA|TRBV5-1|TRBJ2-6|NA
TGCGCCAGCAGCTTGACGGTCAACTCTGGGGCCAACGTCCTGACTTTC
CASSLTVNSGANVLTF